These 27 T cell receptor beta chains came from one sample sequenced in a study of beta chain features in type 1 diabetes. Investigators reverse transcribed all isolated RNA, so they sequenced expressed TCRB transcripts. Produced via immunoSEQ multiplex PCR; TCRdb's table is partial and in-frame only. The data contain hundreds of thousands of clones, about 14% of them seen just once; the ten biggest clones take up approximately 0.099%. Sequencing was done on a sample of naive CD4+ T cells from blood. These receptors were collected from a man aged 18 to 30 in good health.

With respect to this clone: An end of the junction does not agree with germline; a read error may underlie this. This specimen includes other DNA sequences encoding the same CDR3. CDR3 sequence: CASSSGTVTDTQYF. As DNA, the CDR3 is TGTGCCAGCAGCTCCGGGACAGTAACAGATACGCAGTATTTT. The J gene is TRBJ2-3, the V gene TRBV5-1; 7 positions match TRBD1. Germline V gives CDR1 SGHRS, CDR2 YFSETQ. This CDR3 spans 14 amino acids.

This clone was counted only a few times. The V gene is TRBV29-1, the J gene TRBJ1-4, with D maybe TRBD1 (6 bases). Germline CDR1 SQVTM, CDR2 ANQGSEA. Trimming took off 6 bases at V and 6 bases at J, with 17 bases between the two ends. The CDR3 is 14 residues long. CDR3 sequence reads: CSVLGGRAYEKLFF. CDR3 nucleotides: TGCAGCGTATTGGGGGGCAGGGCTTATGAAAAACTGTTTTTT.

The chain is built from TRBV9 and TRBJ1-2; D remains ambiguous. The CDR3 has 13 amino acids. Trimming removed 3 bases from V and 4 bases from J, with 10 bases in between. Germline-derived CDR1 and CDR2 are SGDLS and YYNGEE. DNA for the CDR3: TGTGCCAGCAGCGATGCGACATTCTATGGCTACACCTTC. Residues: CASSDATFYGYTF.

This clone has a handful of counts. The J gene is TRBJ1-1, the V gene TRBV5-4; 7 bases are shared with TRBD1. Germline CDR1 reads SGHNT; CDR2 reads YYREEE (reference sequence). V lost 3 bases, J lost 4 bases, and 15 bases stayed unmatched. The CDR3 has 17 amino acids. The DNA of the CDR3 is TGTGCCAGCAGCTCCTCAGGGGGTGGTGGTGGTCGCACTGAAGCTTTCTTT. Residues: CASSSSGGGGGRTEAFF.

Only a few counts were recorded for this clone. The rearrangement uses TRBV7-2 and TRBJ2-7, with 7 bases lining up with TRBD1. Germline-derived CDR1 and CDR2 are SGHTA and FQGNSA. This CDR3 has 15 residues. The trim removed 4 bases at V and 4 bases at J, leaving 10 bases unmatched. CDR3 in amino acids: CASSSPGQKLYEQYF. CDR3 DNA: TGTGCCAGCAGCTCCCCGGGACAGAAATTGTACGAGCAGTACTTC. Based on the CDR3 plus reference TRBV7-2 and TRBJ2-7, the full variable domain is GAGVSQSPSNKVTEKGKDVELRCDPISGHTALYWYRQSLGQGLEFLIYFQGNSAPDKSGLPSDRFSAERTGGSVSTLTIQRTQQEDSAVYLCASSSPGQKLYEQYFGPGTRLTVT.

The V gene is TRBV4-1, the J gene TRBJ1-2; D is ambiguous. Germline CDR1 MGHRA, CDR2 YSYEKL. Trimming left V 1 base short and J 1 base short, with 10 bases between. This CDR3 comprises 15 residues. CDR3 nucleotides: TGCGCCAGCAGCCAAGCTGGGATCCTTAACTATGGCTACACCTTC. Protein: CASSQAGILNYGYTF.

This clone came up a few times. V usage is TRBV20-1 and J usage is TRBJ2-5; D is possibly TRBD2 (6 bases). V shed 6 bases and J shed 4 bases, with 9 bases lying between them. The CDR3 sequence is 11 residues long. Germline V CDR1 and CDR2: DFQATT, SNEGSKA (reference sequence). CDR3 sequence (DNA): TGCAGTGCGACGGAGGGAGAGACCCAGTACTTC. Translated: CSATEGETQYF.

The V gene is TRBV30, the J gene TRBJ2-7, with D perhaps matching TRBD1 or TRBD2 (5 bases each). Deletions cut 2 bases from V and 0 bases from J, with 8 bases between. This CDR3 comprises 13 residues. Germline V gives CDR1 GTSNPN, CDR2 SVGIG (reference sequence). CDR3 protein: CAWSPGTSYEQYF. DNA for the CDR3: TGTGCCTGGAGTCCAGGGACCTCCTACGAGCAGTACTTC.

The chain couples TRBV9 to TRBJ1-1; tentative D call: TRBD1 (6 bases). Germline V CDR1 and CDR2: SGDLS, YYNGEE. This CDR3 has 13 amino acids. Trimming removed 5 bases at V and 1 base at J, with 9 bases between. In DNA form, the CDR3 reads TGTGCCAGCAGGAAGGGACAGAACACTGAAGCTTTCTTT. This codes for CASRKGQNTEAFF.

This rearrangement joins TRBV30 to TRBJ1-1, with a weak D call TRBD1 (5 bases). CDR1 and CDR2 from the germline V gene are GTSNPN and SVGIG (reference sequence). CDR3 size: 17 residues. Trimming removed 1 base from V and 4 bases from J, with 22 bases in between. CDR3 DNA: TGTGCCTGGAGTGGACCCCTCGGGGGGAAATTCGGCACTGAAGCTTTCTTT. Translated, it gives CAWSGPLGGKFGTEAFF.

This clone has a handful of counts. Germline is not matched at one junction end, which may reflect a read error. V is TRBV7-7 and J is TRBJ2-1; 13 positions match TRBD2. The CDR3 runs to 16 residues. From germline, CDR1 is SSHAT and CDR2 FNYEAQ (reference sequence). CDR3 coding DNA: TGTGCTAGCAGCTTAAGGCCGGGACTAGCGGGGAATGAGCAGTTCTTC. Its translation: CASSLRPGLAGNEQFF.

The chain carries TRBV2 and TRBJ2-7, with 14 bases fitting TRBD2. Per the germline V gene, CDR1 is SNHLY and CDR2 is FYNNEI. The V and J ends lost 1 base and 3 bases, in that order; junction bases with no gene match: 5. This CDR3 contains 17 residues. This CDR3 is CASSEGMGLAGDYEQYF. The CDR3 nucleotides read TGTGCCAGCAGTGAAGGAATGGGACTAGCGGGAGACTACGAGCAGTACTTC.

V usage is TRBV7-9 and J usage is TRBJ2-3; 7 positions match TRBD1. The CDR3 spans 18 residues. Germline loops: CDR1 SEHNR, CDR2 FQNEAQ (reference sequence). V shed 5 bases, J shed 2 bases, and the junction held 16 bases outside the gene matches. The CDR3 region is CASSVVLGRGTSTDTQYF. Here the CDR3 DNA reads TGTGCCAGCAGCGTCGTCTTGGGCAGGGGGACCTCCACAGATACGCAGTATTTT.

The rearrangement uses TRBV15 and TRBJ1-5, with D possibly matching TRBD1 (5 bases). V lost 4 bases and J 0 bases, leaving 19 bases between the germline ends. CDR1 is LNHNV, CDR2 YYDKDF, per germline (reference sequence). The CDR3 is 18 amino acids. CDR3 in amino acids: CATSTRTFIGYSNQPQHF. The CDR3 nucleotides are TGTGCCACCAGCACCCGGACATTCATCGGATATAGCAATCAGCCCCAGCATTTT.

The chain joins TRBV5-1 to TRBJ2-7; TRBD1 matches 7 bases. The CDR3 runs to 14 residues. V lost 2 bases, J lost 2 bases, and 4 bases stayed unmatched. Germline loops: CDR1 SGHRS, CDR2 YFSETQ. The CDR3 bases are TGCGCCAGCAGCTTAACAGGGGCCACCTACGAGCAGTACTTC. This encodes CASSLTGATYEQYF.

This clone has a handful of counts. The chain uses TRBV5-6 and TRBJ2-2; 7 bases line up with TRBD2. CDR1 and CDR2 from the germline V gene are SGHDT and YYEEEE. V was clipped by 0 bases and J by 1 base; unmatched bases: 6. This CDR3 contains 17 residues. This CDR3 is CASSLAWLAVNTGELFF. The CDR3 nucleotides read TGTGCCAGCAGCTTGGCCTGGCTAGCGGTGAACACCGGGGAGCTGTTTTTT.

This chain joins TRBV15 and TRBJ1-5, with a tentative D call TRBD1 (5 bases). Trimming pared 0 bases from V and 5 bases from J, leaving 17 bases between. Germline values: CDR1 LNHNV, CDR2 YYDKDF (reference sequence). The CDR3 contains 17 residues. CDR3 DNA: TGTGCCACCAGCAGAGATCCAGGGTTAAGGAGATATCAGCCCCAGCATTTT. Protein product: CATSRDPGLRRYQPQHF.

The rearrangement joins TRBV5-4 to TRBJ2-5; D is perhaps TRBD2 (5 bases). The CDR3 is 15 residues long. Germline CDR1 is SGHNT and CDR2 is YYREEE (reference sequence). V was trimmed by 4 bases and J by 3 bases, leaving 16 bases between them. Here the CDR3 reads CASSQRPSGEETQYF. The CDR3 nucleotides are TGTGCCAGCAGCCAACGGCCCTCCGGGGAAGAGACCCAGTACTTC.

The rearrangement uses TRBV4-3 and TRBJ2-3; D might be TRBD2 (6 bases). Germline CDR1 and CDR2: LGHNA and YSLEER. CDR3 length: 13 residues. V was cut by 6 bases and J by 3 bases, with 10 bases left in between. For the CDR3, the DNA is TGCGCCAGCAGAATGGAGGGAACAGATACGCAGTATTTT. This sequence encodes CASRMEGTDTQYF.

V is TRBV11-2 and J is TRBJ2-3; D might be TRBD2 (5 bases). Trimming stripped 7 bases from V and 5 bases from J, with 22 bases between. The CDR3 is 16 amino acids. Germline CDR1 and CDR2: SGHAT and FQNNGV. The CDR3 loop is CASTRDMRAGKDTQYF. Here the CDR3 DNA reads TGTGCCAGCACCCGAGATATGAGGGCCGGGAAAGATACGCAGTATTTT.

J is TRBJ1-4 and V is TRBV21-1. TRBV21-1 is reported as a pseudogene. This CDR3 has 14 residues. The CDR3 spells CASSGGANNEKLFF. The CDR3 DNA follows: TGTGCCAGCAGCGGTGGAGCGAATAATGAAAAACTGTTTTTT.

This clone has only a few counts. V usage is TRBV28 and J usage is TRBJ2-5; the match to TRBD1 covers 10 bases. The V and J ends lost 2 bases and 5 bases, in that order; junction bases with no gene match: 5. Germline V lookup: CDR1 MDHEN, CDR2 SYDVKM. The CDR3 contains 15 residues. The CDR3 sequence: CASSLRDRGPETQYF. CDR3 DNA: TGTGCCAGCAGTTTACGGGACAGGGGCCCCGAGACCCAGTACTTC. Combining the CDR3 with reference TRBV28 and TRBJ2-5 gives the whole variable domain DVKVTQSSRYLVKRTGEKVFLECVQDMDHENMFWYRQDPGLGLRLIYFSYDVKMKEKGDIPEGYSVSREKKERFSLILESASTNQTSMYLCASSLRDRGPETQYFGPGTRLLVL.

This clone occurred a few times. CDR3 amino acids: CAWILTSGGATDTQYF. For the CDR3, the DNA is TGTGCCTGGATCCTGACTAGCGGGGGGGCGACAGATACGCAGTATTTT. V gene TRBV30 combines with J gene TRBJ2-3; 14 nucleotides line up with TRBD2. The V gene end was trimmed by 4 bases and the J gene end by 3 bases; junction bases not matched to a gene: 6. Germline V gene lookup returns CDR1 GTSNPN and CDR2 SVGIG (reference sequence). The CDR3 consists of 16 residues.

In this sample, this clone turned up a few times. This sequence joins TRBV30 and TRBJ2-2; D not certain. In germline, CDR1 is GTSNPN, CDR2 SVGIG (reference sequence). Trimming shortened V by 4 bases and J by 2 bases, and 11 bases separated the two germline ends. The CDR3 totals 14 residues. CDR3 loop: CAWIGWGNTGELFF. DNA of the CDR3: TGTGCCTGGATCGGTTGGGGTAACACCGGGGAGCTGTTTTTT.

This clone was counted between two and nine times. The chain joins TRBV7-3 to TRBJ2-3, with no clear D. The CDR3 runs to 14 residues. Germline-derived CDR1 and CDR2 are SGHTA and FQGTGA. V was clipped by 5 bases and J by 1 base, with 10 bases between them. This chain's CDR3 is CASSPQAGTDTQYF. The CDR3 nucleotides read TGTGCCAGCAGCCCCCAGGCAGGCACAGATACGCAGTATTTT.

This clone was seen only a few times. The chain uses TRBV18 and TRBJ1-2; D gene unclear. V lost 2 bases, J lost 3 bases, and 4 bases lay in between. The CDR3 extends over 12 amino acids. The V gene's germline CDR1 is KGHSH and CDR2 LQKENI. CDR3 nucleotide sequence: TGTGCCAGCTCACCATCGGACTATGGCTACACCTTC. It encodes CASSPSDYGYTF.

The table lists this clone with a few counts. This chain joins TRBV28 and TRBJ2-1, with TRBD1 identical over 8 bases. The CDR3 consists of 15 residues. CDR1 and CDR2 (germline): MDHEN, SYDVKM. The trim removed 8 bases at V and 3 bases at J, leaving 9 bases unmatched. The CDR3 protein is CASLTVGTGYNEQFF. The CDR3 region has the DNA TGTGCCAGCCTTACCGTAGGGACAGGCTACAATGAGCAGTTCTTC. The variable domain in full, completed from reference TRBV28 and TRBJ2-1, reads DVKVTQSSRYLVKRTGEKVFLECVQDMDHENMFWYRQDPGLGLRLIYFSYDVKMKEKGDIPEGYSVSREKKERFSLILESASTNQTSMYLCASLTVGTGYNEQFFGPGTRLTVL.